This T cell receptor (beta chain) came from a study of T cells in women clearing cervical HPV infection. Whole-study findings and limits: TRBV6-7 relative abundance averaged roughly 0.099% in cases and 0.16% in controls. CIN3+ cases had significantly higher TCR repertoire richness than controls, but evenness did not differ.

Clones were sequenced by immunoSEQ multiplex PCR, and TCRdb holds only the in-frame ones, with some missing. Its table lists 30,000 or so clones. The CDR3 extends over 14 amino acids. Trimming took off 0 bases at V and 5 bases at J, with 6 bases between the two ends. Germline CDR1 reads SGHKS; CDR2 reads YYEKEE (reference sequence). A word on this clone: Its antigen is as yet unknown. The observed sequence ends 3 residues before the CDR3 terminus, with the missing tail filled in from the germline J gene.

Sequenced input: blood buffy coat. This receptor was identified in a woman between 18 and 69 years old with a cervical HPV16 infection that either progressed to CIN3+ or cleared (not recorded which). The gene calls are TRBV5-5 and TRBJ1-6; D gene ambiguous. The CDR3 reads CASSLGQNNSPLHF. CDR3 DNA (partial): TGTGCCAGCAGCTTGGGGCAGAATAATTCACCC.